This TCR beta chain comes out of a study of cytomegalovirus exposure and HLA in healthy donors. Study information: The 90 to 150 validation repertoires were produced on the same platform as the 550 to 700 repertoires of the first cohort. This was reported in a later analysis. Study findings and constraints: There were some public TCRs occurring in many donors, but most TCR sequences were rare. In vitro checks showed that a few CMV-associated chains really do target CMV antigens.

Germline-derived CDR1 and CDR2 are MNHNY and SVGAGI (reference sequence). The CDR3 has 14 residues. J gave up 3 bases and V 6 bases, and 6 bases lay outside the gene matches. Libraries were prepared by immunoSEQ multiplex PCR; TCRdb keeps only in-frame clonotypes and omits some of them. This table holds 300,000 to 400,000 clones, 88% found once. This clone was detected only once. Antigen unknown. V is TRBV6-6 and J is TRBJ2-3, with 7 bases that match TRBD1. The sequence derives from a man aged 30-40 years in good health and CMV-seronegative. Source material: PBMCs. The CDR3: CASSNRGRTDTQYF. The CDR3 DNA reads TGTGCCAGCAGCAACAGGGGTAGGACAGATACGCAGTATTTT.